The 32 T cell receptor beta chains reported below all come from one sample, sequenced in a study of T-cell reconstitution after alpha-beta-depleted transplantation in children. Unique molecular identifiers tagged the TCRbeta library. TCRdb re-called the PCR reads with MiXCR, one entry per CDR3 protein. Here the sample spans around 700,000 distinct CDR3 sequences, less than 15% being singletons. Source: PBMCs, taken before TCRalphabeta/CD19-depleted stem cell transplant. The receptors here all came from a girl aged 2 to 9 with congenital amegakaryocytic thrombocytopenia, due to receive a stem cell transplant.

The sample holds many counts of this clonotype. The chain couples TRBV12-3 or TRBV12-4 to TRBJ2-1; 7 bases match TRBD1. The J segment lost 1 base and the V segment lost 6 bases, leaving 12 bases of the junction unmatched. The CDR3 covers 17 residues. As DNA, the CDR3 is TGTGCCAGCAGGCCACCCGGGACAGCATTTTCCTACAATGAGCAGTTCTTC. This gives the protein CASRPPGTAFSYNEQFF.

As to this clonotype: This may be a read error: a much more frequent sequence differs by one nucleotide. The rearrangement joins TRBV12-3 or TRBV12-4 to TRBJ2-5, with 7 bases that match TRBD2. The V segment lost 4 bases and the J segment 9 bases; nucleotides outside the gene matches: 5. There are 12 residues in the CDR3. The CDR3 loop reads CASSYGREAQYF. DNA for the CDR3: TGTGCCAGCAGTTATGGGAGGGAGGCCCAGTACTTC.

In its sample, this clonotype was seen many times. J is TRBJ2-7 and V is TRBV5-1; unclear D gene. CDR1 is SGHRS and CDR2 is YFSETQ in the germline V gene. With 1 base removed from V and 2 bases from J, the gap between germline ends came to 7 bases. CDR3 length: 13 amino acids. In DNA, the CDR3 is TGCGCCAGCAGCTTGAGGCTCGCCTACGAGCAGTACTTC. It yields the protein CASSLRLAYEQYF.

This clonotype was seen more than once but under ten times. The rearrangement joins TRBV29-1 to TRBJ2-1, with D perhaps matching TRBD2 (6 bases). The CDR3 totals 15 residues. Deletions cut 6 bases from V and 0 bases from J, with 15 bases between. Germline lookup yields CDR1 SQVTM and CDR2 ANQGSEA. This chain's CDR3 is CSVDAGSHSYNEQFF. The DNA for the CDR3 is TGCAGCGTGGACGCCGGGAGTCACTCCTACAATGAGCAGTTCTTC.

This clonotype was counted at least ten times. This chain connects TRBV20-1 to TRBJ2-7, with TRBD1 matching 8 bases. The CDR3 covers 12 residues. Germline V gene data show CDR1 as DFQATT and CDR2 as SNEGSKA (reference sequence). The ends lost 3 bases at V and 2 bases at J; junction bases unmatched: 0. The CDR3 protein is CSARDRAYEQYF. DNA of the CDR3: TGCAGTGCTAGGGACAGGGCCTACGAGCAGTACTTC.

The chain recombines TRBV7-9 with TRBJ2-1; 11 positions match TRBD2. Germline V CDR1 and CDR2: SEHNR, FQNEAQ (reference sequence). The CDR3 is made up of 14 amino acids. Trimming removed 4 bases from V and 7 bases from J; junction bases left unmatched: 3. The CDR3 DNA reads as TGTGCCAGCAGCTCACTAGCGGGAGAGAATGAGCAGTTCTTC. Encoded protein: CASSSLAGENEQFF.

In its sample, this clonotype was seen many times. CDR3 sequence (DNA): TGCGCCAGCAGGCCAACAGGGAACTGGGAGCAGTACTTC. Amino acid sequence: CASRPTGNWEQYF. The rearrangement links TRBV10-2 to TRBJ2-7; D perhaps matches TRBD1 (6 bases). Deletions cut 6 bases from V and 7 bases from J, with 16 bases between. CDR1 is WSHSY and CDR2 is SAAADI in the germline V gene. This CDR3 region has 13 residues.

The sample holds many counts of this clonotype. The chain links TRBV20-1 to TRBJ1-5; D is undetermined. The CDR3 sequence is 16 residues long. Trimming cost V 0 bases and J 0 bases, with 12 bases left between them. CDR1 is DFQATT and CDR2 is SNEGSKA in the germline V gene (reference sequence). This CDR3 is CSARDSAEISNQPQHF. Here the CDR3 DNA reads TGCAGTGCTAGAGATTCGGCGGAGATTAGCAATCAGCCCCAGCATTTT.

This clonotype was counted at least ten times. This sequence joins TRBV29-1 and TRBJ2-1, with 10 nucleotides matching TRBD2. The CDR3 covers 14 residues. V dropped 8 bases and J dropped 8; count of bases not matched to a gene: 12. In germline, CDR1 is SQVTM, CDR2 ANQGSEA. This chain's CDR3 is CSTYLGTSEYEQFF. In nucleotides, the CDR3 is TGCAGCACATACTTGGGGACTAGCGAGTATGAGCAGTTCTTC.

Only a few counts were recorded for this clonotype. The chain's CDR3 is CASSLTGLALYEQYF. In nucleotides, the CDR3 is TGTGCCAGCAGCCTTACCGGACTAGCGTTGTACGAGCAGTACTTC. This chain links TRBV27 with TRBJ2-7, with 9 bases identical to TRBD2. From germline, CDR1 is MNHEY and CDR2 SMNVEV (reference sequence). The CDR3 has 15 amino acids. The trim removed 6 bases at V and 4 bases at J, leaving 10 bases unmatched.

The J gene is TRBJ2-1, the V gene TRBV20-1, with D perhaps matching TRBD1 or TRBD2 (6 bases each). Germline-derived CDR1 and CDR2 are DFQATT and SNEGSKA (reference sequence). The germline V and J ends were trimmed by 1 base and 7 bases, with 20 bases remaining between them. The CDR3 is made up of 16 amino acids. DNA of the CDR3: TGCAGTGCTAGAGCCCACGAAGGGGGGCTGGGGAATGAGCAGTTCTTC. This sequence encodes CSARAHEGGLGNEQFF.

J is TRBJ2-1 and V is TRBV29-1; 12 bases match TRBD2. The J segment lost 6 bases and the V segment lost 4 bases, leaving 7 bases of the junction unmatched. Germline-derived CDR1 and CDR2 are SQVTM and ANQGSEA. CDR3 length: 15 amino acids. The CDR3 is CSVALAGGPGNEQFF. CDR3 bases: TGCAGCGTTGCCCTAGCGGGAGGGCCGGGCAATGAGCAGTTCTTC.

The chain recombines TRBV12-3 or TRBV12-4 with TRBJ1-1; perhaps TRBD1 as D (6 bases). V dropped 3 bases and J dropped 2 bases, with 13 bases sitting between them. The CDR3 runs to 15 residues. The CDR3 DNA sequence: TGTGCCAGCAGTTTTTATTCAGGGGCAAACACTGAAGCTTTCTTT. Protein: CASSFYSGANTEAFF.

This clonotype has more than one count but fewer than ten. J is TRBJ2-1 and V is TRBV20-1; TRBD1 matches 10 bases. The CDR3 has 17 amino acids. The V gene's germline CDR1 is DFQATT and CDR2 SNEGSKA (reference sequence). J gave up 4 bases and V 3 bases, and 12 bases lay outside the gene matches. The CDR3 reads CSARSPRQGAVYNEQFF. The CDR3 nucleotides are TGCAGTGCTAGGTCGCCAAGACAGGGGGCCGTGTACAATGAGCAGTTCTTC.

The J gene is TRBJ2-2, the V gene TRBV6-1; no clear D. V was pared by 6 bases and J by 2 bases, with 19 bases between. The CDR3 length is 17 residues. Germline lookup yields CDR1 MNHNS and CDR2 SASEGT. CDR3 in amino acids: CASRDSIFRGNTGELFF. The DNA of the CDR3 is TGTGCCAGCAGGGATTCGATTTTTCGCGGTAACACCGGGGAGCTGTTTTTT.

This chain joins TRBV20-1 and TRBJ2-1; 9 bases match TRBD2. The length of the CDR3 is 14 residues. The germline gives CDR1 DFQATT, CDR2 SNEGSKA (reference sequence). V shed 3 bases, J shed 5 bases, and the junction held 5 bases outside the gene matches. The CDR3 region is CSASLGLANNEQFF. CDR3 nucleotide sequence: TGCAGTGCTAGCCTAGGACTAGCGAACAATGAGCAGTTCTTC.

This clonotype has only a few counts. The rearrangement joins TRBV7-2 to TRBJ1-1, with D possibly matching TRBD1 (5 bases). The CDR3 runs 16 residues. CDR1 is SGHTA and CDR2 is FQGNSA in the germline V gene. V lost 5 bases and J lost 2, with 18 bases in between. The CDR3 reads CASSPNMDTQNTEAFF. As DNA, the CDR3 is TGTGCCAGCAGCCCAAACATGGACACACAAAACACTGAAGCTTTCTTT.

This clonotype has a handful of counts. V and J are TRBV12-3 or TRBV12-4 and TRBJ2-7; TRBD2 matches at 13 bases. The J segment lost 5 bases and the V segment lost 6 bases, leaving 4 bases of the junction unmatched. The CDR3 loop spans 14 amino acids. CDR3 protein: CASRLAGGPDEQYF. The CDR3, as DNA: TGTGCCAGCAGACTAGCGGGAGGGCCCGACGAGCAGTACTTC.

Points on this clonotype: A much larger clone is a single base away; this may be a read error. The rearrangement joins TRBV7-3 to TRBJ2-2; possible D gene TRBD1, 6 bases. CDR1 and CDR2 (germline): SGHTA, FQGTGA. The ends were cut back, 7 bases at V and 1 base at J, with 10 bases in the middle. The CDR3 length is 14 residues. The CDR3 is CASNIQGNTGELFF. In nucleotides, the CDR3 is TGTGCCAGCAACATACAGGGGAACACCGGGGAGCTGTTTTTT.

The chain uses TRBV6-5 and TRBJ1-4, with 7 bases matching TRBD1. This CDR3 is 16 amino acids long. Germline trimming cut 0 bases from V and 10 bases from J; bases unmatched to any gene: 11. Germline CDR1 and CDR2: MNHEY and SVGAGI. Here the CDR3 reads CASSYSMIQGEVKLFF. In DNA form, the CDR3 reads TGTGCCAGCAGTTACTCGATGATTCAGGGGGAGGTAAAACTGTTTTTT.

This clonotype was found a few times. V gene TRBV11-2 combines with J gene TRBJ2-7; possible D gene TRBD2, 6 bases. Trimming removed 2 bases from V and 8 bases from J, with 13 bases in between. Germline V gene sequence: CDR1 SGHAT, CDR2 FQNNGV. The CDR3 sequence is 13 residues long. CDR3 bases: TGTGCCAGCAGCTTACCGGACTACGGGAAGCAGTACTTC. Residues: CASSLPDYGKQYF.

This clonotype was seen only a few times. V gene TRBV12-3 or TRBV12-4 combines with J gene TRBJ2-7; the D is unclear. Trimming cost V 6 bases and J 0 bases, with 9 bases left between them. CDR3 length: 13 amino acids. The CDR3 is CASRAGLSYEQYF. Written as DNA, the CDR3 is TGTGCCAGCAGGGCCGGGCTCTCCTACGAGCAGTACTTC.

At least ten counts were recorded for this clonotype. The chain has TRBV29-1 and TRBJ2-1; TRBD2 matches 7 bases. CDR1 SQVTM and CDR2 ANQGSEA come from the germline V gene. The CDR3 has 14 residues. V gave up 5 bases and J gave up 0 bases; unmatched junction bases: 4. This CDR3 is CSVCGGDSYNEQFF. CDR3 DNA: TGCAGCGTTTGTGGGGGGGACTCCTACAATGAGCAGTTCTTC.

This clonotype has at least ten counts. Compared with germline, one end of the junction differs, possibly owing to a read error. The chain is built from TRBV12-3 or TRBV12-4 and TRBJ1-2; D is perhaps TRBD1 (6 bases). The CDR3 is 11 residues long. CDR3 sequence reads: CASSLGGGYTF. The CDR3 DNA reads TGTGCCAGCAGCTTAGGGGGTGGCTACACCTTC.

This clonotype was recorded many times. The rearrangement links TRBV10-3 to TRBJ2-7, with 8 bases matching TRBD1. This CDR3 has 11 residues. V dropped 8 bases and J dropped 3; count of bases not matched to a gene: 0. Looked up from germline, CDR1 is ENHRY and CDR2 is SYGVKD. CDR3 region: CAIGTGYEQYF. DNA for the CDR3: TGTGCCATCGGGACAGGCTACGAGCAGTACTTC.

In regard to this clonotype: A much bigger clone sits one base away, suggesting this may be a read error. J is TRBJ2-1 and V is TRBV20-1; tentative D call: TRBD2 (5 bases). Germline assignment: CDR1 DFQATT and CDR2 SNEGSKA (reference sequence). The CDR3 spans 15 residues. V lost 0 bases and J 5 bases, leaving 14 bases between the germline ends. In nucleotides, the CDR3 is TGCAGTGCTAGAGATAGGGAGACTATACACAATGAGCAGTTCTTC. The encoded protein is CSARDRETIHNEQFF.

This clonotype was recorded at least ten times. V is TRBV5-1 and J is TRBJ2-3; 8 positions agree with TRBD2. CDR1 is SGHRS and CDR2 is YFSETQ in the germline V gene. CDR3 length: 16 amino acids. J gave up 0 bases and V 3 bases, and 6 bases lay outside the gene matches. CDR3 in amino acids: CASSWREVTSTDTQYF. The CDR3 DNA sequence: TGCGCCAGCAGCTGGCGGGAGGTTACTAGCACAGATACGCAGTATTTT.

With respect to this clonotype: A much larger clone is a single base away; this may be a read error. The chain's CDR3 is CASSYRTGRETQYF. The CDR3 nucleotides read TGTGCCAGCAGTTACCGGACAGGGAGGGAGACCCAGTACTTC. The chain links TRBV6-5 to TRBJ2-5; the match to TRBD1 covers 8 bases. The CDR3 is made up of 14 amino acids. Germline-derived CDR1 and CDR2 are MNHEY and SVGAGI. The V and J ends lost 2 bases and 5 bases, in that order; junction bases with no gene match: 4.

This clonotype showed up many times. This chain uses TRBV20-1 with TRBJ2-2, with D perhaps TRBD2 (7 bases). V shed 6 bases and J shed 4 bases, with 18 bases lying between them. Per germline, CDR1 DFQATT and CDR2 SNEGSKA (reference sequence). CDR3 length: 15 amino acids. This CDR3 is CSAKDSAGATGELFF. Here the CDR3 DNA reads TGCAGTGCGAAGGACAGTGCGGGGGCCACCGGGGAGCTGTTTTTT.

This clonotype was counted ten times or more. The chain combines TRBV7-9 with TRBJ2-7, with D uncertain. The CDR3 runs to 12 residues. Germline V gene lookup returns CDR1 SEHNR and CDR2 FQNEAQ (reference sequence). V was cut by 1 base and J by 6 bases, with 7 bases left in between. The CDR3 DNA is TGTGCCAGCAGCTTAGAGGAAGGCGAGCAGTACTTC. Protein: CASSLEEGEQYF.

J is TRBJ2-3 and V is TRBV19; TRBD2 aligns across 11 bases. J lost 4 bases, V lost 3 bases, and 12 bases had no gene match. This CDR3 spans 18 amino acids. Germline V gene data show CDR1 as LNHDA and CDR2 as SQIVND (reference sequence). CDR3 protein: CASSIPSGRKVFADTQYF. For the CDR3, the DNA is TGTGCCAGTAGTATCCCTAGCGGGAGGAAGGTCTTCGCAGATACGCAGTATTTT.

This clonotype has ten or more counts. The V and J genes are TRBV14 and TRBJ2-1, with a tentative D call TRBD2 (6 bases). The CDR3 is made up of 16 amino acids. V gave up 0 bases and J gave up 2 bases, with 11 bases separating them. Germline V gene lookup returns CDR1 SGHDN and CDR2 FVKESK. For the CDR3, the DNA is TGTGCCAGCAGCCAAGACTCAGCGGGTCCCTACAATGAGCAGTTCTTC. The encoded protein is CASSQDSAGPYNEQFF.